Listed here are 6 T cell receptor beta chains from one sample, sequenced in a study of shared clonotypes between healthy human individuals. Repertoires were generated with immunoSEQ multiplex PCR, while TCRdb's copy carries only in-frame clones and drops some. The sample consists of approximately 340,000 clones, 70% to 75% of them appearing once. Sequenced sample: memory CD4+ T cells sorted from blood. As to subset: CD45RA-negative fraction. Receptors were obtained from a man under 40 in good health.

With respect to this clone: Other DNA sequences from this sample encode an identical CDR3 as well. V is TRBV5-1 and J is TRBJ2-5, with D possibly matching TRBD2 (6 bases). The CDR3 has 12 amino acids. The V end was cut by 3 bases, the J end by 4 bases, with 7 bases between. Germline V lookup: CDR1 SGHRS, CDR2 YFSETQ. The CDR3 DNA reads TGCGCCAGCAGCTGGGACTCAGAGACCCAGTACTTC. Its translation is CASSWDSETQYF.

On this clone itself: Other DNA sequences in the same sample also yield this CDR3. The V call is TRBV5-1, the J call TRBJ1-4, with 10 bases lining up with TRBD1. Trimming at V came to 0 bases and at J to 7 bases, leaving 3 bases not matched to a gene. Germline lookup yields CDR1 SGHRS and CDR2 YFSETQ. CDR3 size: 15 residues. CDR3 residues: CASSLAGQGGEKLFF. Here the CDR3 DNA reads TGCGCCAGCAGCTTGGCCGGACAGGGGGGTGAAAAACTGTTTTTT.

The chain joins TRBV11-2 to TRBJ1-4; D gene unclear. There are 13 residues in the CDR3. Per the germline V gene, CDR1 is SGHAT and CDR2 is FQNNGV. Trimming cost V 5 bases and J 5 bases, with 9 bases left between them. CDR3 loop: CASSRTLNEKLFF. CDR3 bases: TGTGCCAGCAGCCGGACCCTAAATGAAAAACTGTTTTTT.

The chain combines TRBV29-1 with TRBJ2-3; TRBD2 aligns across 9 bases. Germline assignment: CDR1 SQVTM and CDR2 ANQGSEA. V gave up 4 bases and J gave up 3 bases; unmatched junction bases: 8. CDR3 length: 15 residues. CDR3 residues: CSVGFASGATDTQYF. CDR3 coding DNA: TGCAGCGTTGGTTTCGCTAGCGGGGCGACAGATACGCAGTATTTT.

The rearrangement joins TRBV6-5 to TRBJ1-5; D might be TRBD1 (5 bases). The ends were cut back, 2 bases at V and 4 bases at J, with 12 bases in the middle. CDR1 is MNHEY, CDR2 SVGAGI, per germline. The CDR3 length is 15 residues. The CDR3 spells CASSYPSAGNQPQHF. CDR3 sequence (DNA): TGTGCCAGCAGTTACCCTTCCGCAGGGAATCAGCCCCAGCATTTT.

This clone appeared once. The chain links TRBV5-5 to TRBJ2-3, with 7 bases lining up with TRBD1. The CDR3 spans 17 residues. Germline V lookup: CDR1 SGHKS, CDR2 YYEKEE (reference sequence). Trimming removed 0 bases from V and 0 bases from J; junction bases left unmatched: 7. In DNA form, the CDR3 reads TGTGCCAGCAGCTTGGGGACAGGATCCTCTAGCACAGATACGCAGTATTTT. This encodes CASSLGTGSSSTDTQYF.